The present TCR beta chain was sequenced within a study of cytomegalovirus exposure and HLA in healthy donors. Turning to the study itself: Some 180 million T cells yielded 90 million to 130 million unique TCR beta sequences in earlier analysis. Of all 370 or so donors who were genotyped, roughly 81% belonged to the Caucasian-associated ancestry cluster. Study-level findings and limits: Researchers catalogued some 160 TCR beta chains as cytomegalovirus-associated. With later analysis, a missense DCLRE1C variant became linked to TCR beta V- and J-gene trimming.

V trimming: 2 bases; J trimming: 5 bases; junction bases outside the gene matches: 4. This CDR3 is 14 amino acids long. In germline, CDR1 is MNHNS, CDR2 SASEGT. Notes on this clone: The antigen is undetermined. Other nucleotide sequences in the sample specify the same CDR3.

The PCR was carried out with 60 Vbeta primers and 13 Jbeta primers. TCRdb's copy holds only in-frame clones and misses some; the assay was immunoSEQ multiplex PCR. The sample holds approximately 61,000 clones; around three quarters are singletons and the top ten take 7.8%. The V and J genes are TRBV6-1 and TRBJ2-5; 8 bases match TRBD1. Material: PBMCs. The receptor was derived from a man younger than 35 in good health and CMV-seropositive. CDR3 DNA: TGTGCCAGCAGTGAAAGGACAGGGAAGGAGACCCAGTACTTC. Protein product: CASSERTGKETQYF.